This entry concerns a single T cell receptor (beta chain). The data were obtained in a study of blood T cell repertoires in COVID-19. In the study overall: Sites in the United States, Italy and Spain provided acute and convalescent COVID-19 samples.

Germline CDR1 SQVTM, CDR2 ANQGSEA. Trimming took off 4 bases at V and 2 bases at J, with 17 bases between the two ends. The CDR3 consists of 15 residues. Method: immunoSEQ multiplex PCR; TCRdb's copy keeps in-frame clones and lacks some. Of some 65,000 clones in the sample, more than 75% were seen once. The chain employs TRBV29-1 and TRBJ1-1; maybe TRBD1 (5 bases). The TCR comes from a man in his forties or fifties with COVID-19, enrolled during active disease. The sample taken for sequencing was peripheral blood. The CDR3 nucleotides read TGCAGCGTTGTAAGGGGCCCCTTTTTTAACACTGAAGCTTTCTTT. Translated, it gives CSVVRGPFFNTEAFF.